The present T cell receptor beta chain was sequenced within a study of Tregs in tolerant kidney transplant recipients. Comments on this clone: Antigen: not known.

Recipients received nonmyeloablative bone marrow transplants from related graft donors, with transient mixed chimerism. Clones were sequenced by immunoSEQ multiplex PCR, and TCRdb holds only the in-frame ones, with some missing. The repertoire holds tens of thousands of clones, with roughly 93% as singletons. Germline CDR1 is SGHRS and CDR2 is YFSETQ. The CDR3 loop spans 16 amino acids. J gave up 4 bases and V 4 bases, and 8 bases lay outside the gene matches. General study points: Biological reproducibility was not directly addressed, but technical replication error appeared minimal. Activated donor B cell expansion appeared to reveal the most relevant donor-specific TCRbeta repertoire. For some patients, primers changed over time, blocking nucleotide-level comparison.

The receptor was derived from a human patient who received a combined kidney and bone marrow transplant. T cells may partly derive from the graft donor. The material sequenced was CD4+ T cells from blood (PBMCs), taken 12 months after the transplant. This chain joins TRBV5-1 and TRBJ2-6, with 7 nucleotides matching TRBD1. Here the CDR3 DNA reads TGCGCCAGCAGCGCAGGACAGGAGGCCGGGGCCAACGTCCTGACTTTC. Amino acid sequence: CASSAGQEAGANVLTF.